Shown below are 14 T cell receptor beta chains from a single sample sequenced in a study of cytomegalovirus exposure and HLA in healthy donors (dated by TCRdb to between 2016 and 2019). Receptor amplification or capture employed the immunoSEQ multiplex PCR assay. For the multiplex PCR, a mixture combining 60 forward primers for TCR Vbeta segments and 13 reverse primers for TCR Jbeta segments was used. In its TCRdb copy, this immuneACCESS table keeps in-frame sequences only and misses some clones. Where compared with another copy, unresolved V genes explain less than half of these, and the others have no known cause. This sample has approximately 100,000 clones in its table, and around 75% of those were observed once. The top ten hold 12% to 15% of the sample. Sequences were obtained from PBMCs. The source of these receptors is a male donor in good health and CMV-seropositive.

The genes are TRBV2 and TRBJ1-3, with 8 bases identical to TRBD1. The germline V gene encodes CDR1 SNHLY and CDR2 FYNNEI. The CDR3 spans 14 residues. Trimming removed 7 bases from V and 0 bases from J; junction bases left unmatched: 2. The CDR3: CASTGGNSGNTIYF. The CDR3 DNA is TGTGCCAGCACAGGGGGCAACTCTGGAAACACCATATATTTT.

The V call is TRBV28, the J call TRBJ1-4, with TRBD1 as a possible D gene (6 bases). The ends were cut back, 4 bases at V and 0 bases at J, with 15 bases in the middle. Germline loops: CDR1 MDHEN, CDR2 SYDVKM. The CDR3 sequence is 17 residues long. CDR3 residues: CASSSLRTATTNEKLFF. The CDR3 nucleotides are TGTGCCAGCAGTTCCCTTAGGACAGCAACAACTAATGAAAAACTGTTTTTT.

CDR3 nucleotides: TGTGCCAGCAGTTTAGGGAGAGCCGCCGGCTACACCTTC. It translates to CASSLGRAAGYTF. The rearrangement joins TRBV27 to TRBJ1-2, with D uncertain. The germline gives CDR1 MNHEY, CDR2 SMNVEV (reference sequence). The V end was cut by 2 bases, the J end by 8 bases, with 12 bases between. This CDR3 is built from 13 residues.

The chain recombines TRBV5-1 with TRBJ1-1; possibly TRBD1 for D (6 bases). This CDR3 spans 14 amino acids. V was cut by 7 bases and J by 1 base, with 14 bases left in between. Germline CDR1 reads SGHRS; CDR2 reads YFSETQ. This CDR3 reads CASYGQPGNTEAFF. The CDR3 DNA reads TGCGCCAGCTACGGACAGCCGGGGAACACTGAAGCTTTCTTT.

This chain connects TRBV29-1 to TRBJ1-1, with TRBD1 matching 7 bases. The V segment lost 6 bases and the J segment 5 bases; nucleotides outside the gene matches: 6. The CDR3 runs 12 residues. In germline, CDR1 is SQVTM, CDR2 ANQGSEA. CDR3 bases: TGCAGCGTATACAGGGGAATTACTGAAGCTTTCTTT. Translation gives CSVYRGITEAFF.

The count of this clone is one. The chain uses TRBV2 and TRBJ2-3, with 14 bases matching TRBD2. The CDR3 extends over 17 amino acids. V trimming: 3 bases; J trimming: 3 bases; junction bases outside the gene matches: 5. Germline assignment: CDR1 SNHLY and CDR2 FYNNEI. The CDR3 region has the DNA TGTGCCAGCAGTGAGGGGACTAGCGGGGGCCTTACAGATACGCAGTATTTT. Translation gives CASSEGTSGGLTDTQYF.

V gene TRBV19 combines with J gene TRBJ1-5; D is unclear. V lost 4 bases and J 1 base, leaving 8 bases between the germline ends. The germline V gene has CDR1 LNHDA and CDR2 SQIVND (reference sequence). The CDR3 loop spans 14 amino acids. DNA for the CDR3: TGTGCCAGTAGTAAAGCGGGGAGCAATCAGCCCCAGCATTTT. Its protein product is CASSKAGSNQPQHF.

The chain combines TRBV11-2 with TRBJ2-2; 8 bases align to TRBD1. There are 15 residues in the CDR3. With 4 bases clipped from V and 1 base from J, the junction kept 2 bases outside the gene matches. From germline, CDR1 is SGHAT and CDR2 FQNNGV. CDR3 sequence reads: CASSWGTGNTGELFF. The DNA of the CDR3 is TGTGCCAGCAGCTGGGGGACAGGGAACACCGGGGAGCTGTTTTTT.

The V gene is TRBV30, the J gene TRBJ1-3; D call uncertain. The CDR3 runs 12 residues. Trimming stripped 3 bases from V and 5 bases from J, with 8 bases between. The germline V gene encodes CDR1 GTSNPN and CDR2 SVGIG (reference sequence). The CDR3 here is CAWSLSRNTIYF. DNA for the CDR3: TGTGCCTGGAGCCTATCTCGAAACACCATATATTTT.

The rearrangement uses TRBV5-1 and TRBJ2-7, with 11 bases aligning to TRBD1. Trimming at V came to 4 bases and at J to 4 bases, leaving 7 bases not matched to a gene. CDR1 and CDR2 (germline): SGHRS, YFSETQ. This CDR3 has 15 amino acids. CDR3 region: CASSGGGTGGYEQYF. The CDR3, as DNA: TGCGCCAGCAGCGGGGGAGGGACAGGGGGGTACGAGCAGTACTTC.

The chain employs TRBV11-2 and TRBJ2-1; D is unclear. The V end was cut by 5 bases, the J end by 8 bases, with 7 bases between. CDR1 and CDR2 from the germline V gene are SGHAT and FQNNGV. The CDR3 loop spans 11 amino acids. The CDR3 DNA sequence: TGTGCCAGCAGCCCTCTCGATGAGCAGTTCTTC. Its protein product is CASSPLDEQFF.

This clone was counted between two and nine times. This chain connects TRBV29-1 to TRBJ2-7; TRBD2 aligns across 13 bases. CDR1 and CDR2 from the germline V gene are SQVTM and ANQGSEA. Trimming removed 1 base from V and 3 bases from J; junction bases left unmatched: 6. This CDR3 comprises 16 residues. The CDR3 spells CSVEVGLAGTGYEQYF. Written as DNA, the CDR3 is TGCAGCGTTGAAGTGGGACTAGCGGGGACAGGCTACGAGCAGTACTTC.

This chain links TRBV18 with TRBJ1-2; a possible D gene is TRBD1 (6 bases). This CDR3 contains 13 residues. V was cut by 4 bases and J by 4 bases, with 10 bases left in between. The germline gives CDR1 KGHSH, CDR2 LQKENI. The CDR3 sequence: CASSLDRSYGYTF. CDR3 bases: TGTGCCAGCTCACTTGACAGGAGCTATGGCTACACCTTC.

This clone has just one count. The chain is built from TRBV2 and TRBJ2-7, with 8 bases lining up with TRBD1. V was pared by 5 bases and J by 4 bases, with 4 bases of the junction left unmatched. Germline V gene sequence: CDR1 SNHLY, CDR2 FYNNEI. The CDR3 is 13 amino acids. The CDR3, as DNA: TGTGCCAGCAGTCTGACAGGGGCATACGAGCAGTACTTC. Translation: CASSLTGAYEQYF.